These T cell receptor beta chains were read from a single sample in a study of blood T cell repertoires in COVID-19. Method: immunoSEQ multiplex PCR; TCRdb's copy keeps in-frame clones and lacks some. The sample has about 300,000 clones, 85% to 90% seen once; the top ten hold 3.5% to 4.5%. Sequencing used PBMCs or T cells enriched from blood (not recorded which). The receptors were sampled from a man aged 25 to 45 who had recovered from COVID-19. Both conserved end residues are trimmed from each CDR3. D genes are given only for firm matches.

>TRBV28|TRBD1|TRBJ1-2
ASSRIPQGARGDYGYT
>TRBV5-1|.|TRBJ2-3
ASSPVWDWADTQY
>TRBV7-6|TRBD2|TRBJ2-1
ASSLDTAGGVDNEQF
>TRBV5-1|TRBD1|TRBJ1-4
ASSPDRYNEKLF
>TRBV3-1/TRBV3-2|.|TRBJ2-2
ASSRTSGSGELF
>TRBV11-3|.|TRBJ2-1
ASSEGLWYNEQF
>TRBV3-1/TRBV3-2|.|TRBJ1-5
ASSQGNSNQPQH
>TRBV30|TRBD2|TRBJ2-1
AWSGLSGRSWYNEQF
>TRBV7-2|.|TRBJ2-5
ASSVQSGETQY
>TRBV24-1|TRBD1|TRBJ2-2
ATRGQGATGELF
>TRBV15|TRBD2|TRBJ2-3
ATSMRLAGAGDTQY
>TRBV18|TRBD2|TRBJ2-1
ASSSPGLAAANEQF
>TRBV28|TRBD1|TRBJ1-5
ASSLVLTGVNQPQH
>TRBV2|.|TRBJ2-2
ASGELGGELF
>TRBV6-2/TRBV6-3|TRBD1|TRBJ2-7
ASSYSRQGTRDEQY
>TRBV6-5|.|TRBJ1-1
ASNLRQYTEAF
>TRBV27|TRBD2|TRBJ2-3
ASRLAGGADTQY
>TRBV19|TRBD2|TRBJ2-1
ASSMGNSGYNEQF
>TRBV11-3|TRBD2|TRBJ2-5
ASSLVRLAGDVQETQY
>TRBV3-1/TRBV3-2|.|TRBJ1-2
ASSQAGSYGYT
>TRBV29-1|.|TRBJ2-7
SVEAGATYEQY
>TRBV19|TRBD1|TRBJ1-3
ASSTPDRAGWTIY
>TRBV5-6|TRBD1|TRBJ1-3
ASSLQGEISGNTIY
>TRBV5-6|TRBD1|TRBJ1-1
ASSLVGRGLGRNEAF
>TRBV6-2/TRBV6-3|.|TRBJ1-5
ASSYSISGNGQPQH
>TRBV24-1|.|TRBJ2-1
ATSDHIYGQF
>TRBV11-2|TRBD1|TRBJ1-1
ASSLGPRGTEAF
>TRBV5-4|.|TRBJ1-1
ASSLGGQEAF
>TRBV4-1|TRBD2|TRBJ2-3
ASSPGAGDTDTQY
>TRBV5-1|TRBD1|TRBJ2-1
ASSPTIRDRGNEQF
>TRBV5-4|TRBD1|TRBJ2-1
ASSARTGGFNEQF
>TRBV28|TRBD1|TRBJ1-4
ASSFPGTGAEKLF
>TRBV4-1|TRBD2|TRBJ2-7
ASSQSSGSSYEQY
>TRBV19|TRBD2|TRBJ2-5
ASSTLAISGRGETQY
>TRBV7-8|TRBD2|TRBJ2-7
ASSSDGTSGRNSYEQY
>TRBV19|.|TRBJ1-5
ASSTVEGSNQPQH
>TRBV5-1|TRBD2|TRBJ2-1
ASRATSGGAGYEQF
>TRBV4-1|TRBD1|TRBJ1-5
ASSQVGTDLNQPQH
>TRBV4-1|TRBD2|TRBJ2-1
ASSPPSGGSGYNEQF
>TRBV19|.|TRBJ1-5
ASSWTAYSNQPQH
>TRBV2|TRBD1|TRBJ1-1
ASSEWDRGYTEAF
>TRBV9|TRBD1|TRBJ1-4
ASSVGRQGTGNEKLF
>TRBV19|.|TRBJ1-4
ASRGNRALATNEKLF
>TRBV2|.|TRBJ2-4
ASSVERILAKNIQY
>TRBV5-1|.|TRBJ2-2
ASSSWTDNTGELF
>TRBV7-6|.|TRBJ2-3
ASSSSPSATQY
>TRBV3-1/TRBV3-2|TRBD2|TRBJ2-1
ASSQVATSGSSSYNEQF
>TRBV5-1|.|TRBJ1-2
ASSVEQGVHGYT
>TRBV3-1/TRBV3-2|.|TRBJ1-1
ASSQDSARPGGTEAF
>TRBV10-2|.|TRBJ1-2
ASSRGDTGYGYT
>TRBV27|.|TRBJ2-1
ASSLGQSNEQF
>TRBV3-1/TRBV3-2|TRBD2|TRBJ2-1
ASSRRVAGDLDEQF